The 6 T cell receptor beta chains listed next were all sequenced from one sample in a study of blood T cell repertoires in COVID-19. Profiling relied on immunoSEQ multiplex PCR, and the TCRdb table lists in-frame clones only, not all of them. Of about 140,000 clones listed, roughly 90% were seen once; the top ten hold about 10%. Source material: peripheral blood. The receptors were gathered from a man aged 45-65 years with active or convalescent COVID-19.

The genes are TRBV9 and TRBJ1-6, with 8 bases fitting TRBD1. Germline CDR1 SGDLS, CDR2 YYNGEE. The V segment lost 2 bases and the J segment 8 bases; nucleotides outside the gene matches: 6. The CDR3 runs to 15 residues. The DNA of the CDR3 is TGTGCCAGCAGCGTCTCCGACAGGGGAGATTCACCCCTCCACTTT. Amino acid sequence: CASSVSDRGDSPLHF.

Written as DNA, the CDR3 is TGTGCCATCAATCCTGGGGAGAGCAATGAGCAGTTCTTC. It encodes CAINPGESNEQFF. This chain links TRBV10-3 with TRBJ2-1, with D maybe TRBD2 (5 bases). V lost 7 bases, J lost 6 bases, and 13 bases lay in between. The CDR3 is 13 amino acids. Germline CDR1 and CDR2: ENHRY and SYGVKD.

This clone was recorded a few times. CDR3 sequence (DNA): TGTGCCAGCAGCCCGGACAGGGCCTCAGCTCAGCCCCAGCATTTT. It encodes CASSPDRASAQPQHF. The chain uses TRBV6-5 and TRBJ1-5, with TRBD1 matching over 8 bases. This CDR3 has 15 amino acids. The germline V gene has CDR1 MNHEY and CDR2 SVGAGI. Trimming at V came to 6 bases and at J to 6 bases, leaving 10 bases not matched to a gene.

The chain employs TRBV6-2 or TRBV6-3 and TRBJ2-7; TRBD1 matches 9 bases. Trimming removed 2 bases from V and 4 bases from J; junction bases left unmatched: 6. There are 15 residues in the CDR3. Germline V CDR1 and CDR2: MNHEY, SVGEGT. The CDR3 DNA sequence: TGTGCCAGCAGTTACGCCGGGACAGGGAGGTACGAGCAGTACTTC. It translates to CASSYAGTGRYEQYF.

The V gene is TRBV18, the J gene TRBJ2-2, with 7 bases that match TRBD1. CDR1 is KGHSH and CDR2 is LQKENI in the germline V gene. With V trimmed by 4 bases and J by 4 bases, 3 bases remained unmatched. CDR3 size: 14 residues. The CDR3 bases are TGTGCCAGCTCACTTGGACAGGCCACCGGGGAGCTGTTTTTT. This translates into CASSLGQATGELFF. Based on the CDR3 plus reference TRBV18 and TRBJ2-2, the full variable domain is NAGVMQNPRHLVRRRGQEARLRCSPMKGHSHVYWYRQLPEEGLKFMVYLQKENIIDESGMPKERFSAEFPKEGPSILRIQQVVRGDSAAYFCASSLGQATGELFFGEGSRLTVL.

The V call is TRBV18, the J call TRBJ1-5; possible D gene TRBD1, 5 bases. V lost 2 bases, J lost 3 bases, and 14 bases lay in between. Germline CDR1 is KGHSH and CDR2 is LQKENI. This CDR3 region has 16 residues. The chain's CDR3 is CASSPGQGQLNQPQHF. The CDR3, as DNA: TGTGCCAGCTCACCAGGACAAGGTCAGCTCAATCAGCCCCAGCATTTT.